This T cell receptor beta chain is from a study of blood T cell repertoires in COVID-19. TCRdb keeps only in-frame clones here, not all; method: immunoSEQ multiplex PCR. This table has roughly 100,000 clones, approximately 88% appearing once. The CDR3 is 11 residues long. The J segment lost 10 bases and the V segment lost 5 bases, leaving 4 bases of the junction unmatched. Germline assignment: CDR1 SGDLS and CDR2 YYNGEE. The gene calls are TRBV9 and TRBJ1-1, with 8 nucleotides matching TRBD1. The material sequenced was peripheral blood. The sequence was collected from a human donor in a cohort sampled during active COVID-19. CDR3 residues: CASRGTGGAFF. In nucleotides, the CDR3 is TGTGCCAGCAGGGGTACAGGGGGAGCTTTCTTT.